A single count supports the clone carrying this T cell receptor beta chain. Per the germline V gene, CDR1 is MNHEY and CDR2 is SVGEGT. The CDR3 spans 14 residues. V lost 6 bases, J lost 6 bases, and 15 bases lay in between. The entry originates in a study of blood T cell repertoires in COVID-19. Sequenced by immunoSEQ multiplex PCR; TCRdb stores in-frame clones only, minus some. The table has 450,000 or so clones, roughly 89% seen once; the top ten hold about 0.91%. This TCR derives from a man between 18 and 29 years old with COVID-19, enrolled during active disease. The sample comprised peripheral blood. This chain uses TRBV6-2 or TRBV6-3 with TRBJ1-5; perhaps TRBD1 as D (5 bases). The CDR3: CASSPSVGAQPQHF. DNA of the CDR3: TGTGCCAGCAGCCCATCGGTAGGGGCTCAGCCCCAGCATTTT.